The next 9 T cell receptor beta chains were all read from a single sample in a study of T cell changes during pregnancy in multiple sclerosis. Method: immunoSEQ multiplex PCR; TCRdb's copy keeps in-frame clones and lacks some. This table holds 25,000 to 35,000 clones, more than 90% found once. The specimen comprised CD4+ T cells from peripheral blood mononuclear cells, sampled in the second trimester of pregnancy. The receptors derive from a female donor in good health, enrolled as a control in a pregnancy study.

This chain joins TRBV12-2 and TRBJ1-1; the table assigns TRBD1, which was not confirmed against the DNA. TRBV12-2 corresponds to a pseudogene. The CDR3 length is 10 residues. CDR3 DNA: TGTGCAAGTCAGGGGACTGAAGCTTTCTTT. This translates into CASQGTEAFF.

As regards this clone: Other DNA sequences in the same sample also yield this CDR3. V usage is TRBV29-1 and J usage is TRBJ2-7, with D possibly being TRBD1 (6 bases). V was shortened by 6 bases and J by 4 bases, with 13 bases between the two germline ends. CDR1 and CDR2 from the germline V gene are SQVTM and ANQGSEA. The CDR3 spans 12 residues. In DNA form, the CDR3 reads TGCAGCGTGAGGGGGACCGCTTACGAGCAGTACTTC. Its translation: CSVRGTAYEQYF.

The chain uses TRBV27 and TRBJ1-5; 8 bases fit TRBD1. Germline CDR1 MNHEY, CDR2 SMNVEV (reference sequence). The CDR3 is 16 residues long. The ends lost 6 bases at V and 4 bases at J; junction bases unmatched: 11. The CDR3 loop is CASRQQGDLGNQPQHF. CDR3 DNA sequence: TGTGCCAGCAGACAACAGGGGGATCTAGGGAATCAGCCCCAGCATTTT.

CDR3 region: CASKWTSGSDEQFF. The CDR3 nucleotides are TGTGCCTCGAAATGGACTAGCGGGAGTGACGAGCAGTTCTTC. The rearrangement links TRBV19 to TRBJ2-1; 13 nucleotides line up with TRBD2. V shed 11 bases, J shed 10 bases, and the junction held 11 bases outside the gene matches. The V gene's germline CDR1 is LNHDA and CDR2 SQIVND (reference sequence). The CDR3 sequence is 14 residues long.

The J gene is TRBJ2-2, the V gene TRBV30; no clear D gene. Trimming took off 1 base at V and 3 bases at J, with 6 bases between the two ends. This CDR3 has 13 amino acids. The germline V gene has CDR1 GTSNPN and CDR2 SVGIG (reference sequence). The CDR3 protein is CAWSALYTGELFF. The CDR3 coding sequence is TGTGCCTGGAGTGCCCTCTACACCGGGGAGCTGTTTTTT.

The rearrangement links TRBV5-8 to TRBJ1-5, with D unclear. Germline lookup yields CDR1 SGHTS and CDR2 YDEGEE. The CDR3 is 15 amino acids. Trimming removed 2 bases at V and 0 bases at J, with 9 bases between. CDR3 in amino acids: CASSLSGDSNQPQHF. The CDR3 DNA reads TGTGCCAGCAGCTTAAGCGGGGATAGCAATCAGCCCCAGCATTTT.

In this sample, this clone turned up a few times. J is TRBJ1-3 and V is TRBV12-1; the DNA was not used to check the table's D call, TRBD1. TRBV12-1 is listed as a pseudogene. The CDR3 spans 17 residues. The CDR3 region is CASSLSARTGPGNTIYF. CDR3 nucleotide sequence: TGTGCCAGCAGCTTGAGCGCCAGAACAGGTCCTGGAAACACCATATATTTT.

CDR3 sequence reads: CSVARPGVAAQETQYF. The DNA for the CDR3 is TGCAGCGTTGCGAGGCCGGGAGTGGCAGCCCAAGAGACCCAGTACTTC. This chain links TRBV29-1 with TRBJ2-5; weak D call: TRBD2 (6 bases). Trimming removed 4 bases at V and 1 base at J, with 19 bases between. CDR1 and CDR2 from the germline V gene are SQVTM and ANQGSEA. The CDR3 runs 16 residues.

The rearrangement joins TRBV15 to TRBJ2-2; D is unresolved. The V gene's germline CDR1 is LNHNV and CDR2 YYDKDF (reference sequence). Between the trimmed V and J ends, which lost 0 bases and 2 bases, there was a span of 4 bases. The CDR3 contains 14 residues. The CDR3: CATSRDRNTGELFF. The CDR3 bases are TGTGCCACCAGCAGAGACAGAAACACCGGGGAGCTGTTTTTT. The whole variable domain, remainder taken from reference TRBV15 and TRBJ2-2, is DAMVIQNPRYQVTQFGKPVTLSCSQTLNHNVMYWYQQKSSQAPKLLFHYYDKDFNNEADTPDNFQSRRPNTSFCFLDIRSPGLGDTAMYLCATSRDRNTGELFFGEGSRLTVL.